The sequence of this TCR beta chain was determined in a study of cytomegalovirus exposure and HLA in healthy donors. Study-wide background: Samples from HLA-typed donors yielded about 86 million unique TCRs in an early data release. Study-wide results and limits: The study assumed roughly uniform donor sequencing depth for presence/absence analyses. What TCR beta sequences reportedly achieved was accurate prediction of HLA-A and HLA-B alleles in most subjects.

The PCR used 60 Vbeta and 13 Jbeta primers. The protocol was immunoSEQ multiplex PCR, while the TCRdb copy is restricted to in-frame clones and leaves out a portion. Of 150,000 to 200,000 clones detected, approximately 88% appear once; the ten largest clones hold about 0.26%. The CDR3 is made up of 13 amino acids. The germline V gene encodes CDR1 SGHRS and CDR2 YFSETQ. V dropped 4 bases and J dropped 1 base, with 9 bases sitting between them. To note about this clone: No antigen is known for it.

This chain links TRBV5-1 with TRBJ2-7; D unclear. The sequence was obtained from a boy between 10 and 17 years old in good health and CMV-seronegative. The material sequenced was PBMCs. Here the CDR3 DNA reads TGCGCCAGCAGCAGCCTAAGTTCCTACGAGCAGTACTTC. Translating gives CASSSLSSYEQYF. The variable domain in full, with the rest retrieved from reference TRBV5-1 and TRBJ2-7, is KAGVTQTPRYLIKTRGQQVTLSCSPISGHRSVSWYQQTPGQGLQFLFEYFSETQRNKGNFPGRFSGRQFSNSRSEMNVSTLELGDSALYLCASSSLSSYEQYFGPGTRLTVT.